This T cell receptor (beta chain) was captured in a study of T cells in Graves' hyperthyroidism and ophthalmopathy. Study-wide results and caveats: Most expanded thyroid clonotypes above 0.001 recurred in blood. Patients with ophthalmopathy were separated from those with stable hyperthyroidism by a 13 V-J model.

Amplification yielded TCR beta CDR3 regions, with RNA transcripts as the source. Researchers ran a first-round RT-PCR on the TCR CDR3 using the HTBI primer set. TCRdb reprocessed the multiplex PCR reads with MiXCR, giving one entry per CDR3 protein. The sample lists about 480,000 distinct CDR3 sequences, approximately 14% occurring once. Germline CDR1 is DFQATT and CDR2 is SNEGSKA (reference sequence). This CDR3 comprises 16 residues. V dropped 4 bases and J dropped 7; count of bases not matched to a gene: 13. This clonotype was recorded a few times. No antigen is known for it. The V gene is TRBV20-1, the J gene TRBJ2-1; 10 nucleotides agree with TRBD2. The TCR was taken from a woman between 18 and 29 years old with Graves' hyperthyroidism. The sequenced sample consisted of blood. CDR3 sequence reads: CSAKAHLAGVRNEQFF. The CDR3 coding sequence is TGCAGTGCTAAAGCCCACCTAGCGGGAGTTAGAAATGAGCAGTTCTTC.